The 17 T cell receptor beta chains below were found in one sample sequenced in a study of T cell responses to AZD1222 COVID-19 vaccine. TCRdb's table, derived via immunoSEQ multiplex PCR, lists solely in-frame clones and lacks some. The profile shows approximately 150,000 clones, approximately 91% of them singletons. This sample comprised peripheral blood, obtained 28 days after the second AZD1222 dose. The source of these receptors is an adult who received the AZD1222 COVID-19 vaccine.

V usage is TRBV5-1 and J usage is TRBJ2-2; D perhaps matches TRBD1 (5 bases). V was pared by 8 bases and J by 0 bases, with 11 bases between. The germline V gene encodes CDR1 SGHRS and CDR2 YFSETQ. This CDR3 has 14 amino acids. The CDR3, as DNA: TGCGCCAGTCGACAGCGTACGAACACCGGGGAGCTGTTTTTT. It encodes CASRQRTNTGELFF.

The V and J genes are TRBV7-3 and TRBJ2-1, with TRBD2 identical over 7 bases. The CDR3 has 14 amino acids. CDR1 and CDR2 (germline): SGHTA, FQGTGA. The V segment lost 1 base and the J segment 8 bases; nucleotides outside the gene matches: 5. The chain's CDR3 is CASSLIGGVHEQFF. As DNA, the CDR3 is TGTGCCAGCAGCTTAATTGGGGGGGTCCATGAGCAGTTCTTC.

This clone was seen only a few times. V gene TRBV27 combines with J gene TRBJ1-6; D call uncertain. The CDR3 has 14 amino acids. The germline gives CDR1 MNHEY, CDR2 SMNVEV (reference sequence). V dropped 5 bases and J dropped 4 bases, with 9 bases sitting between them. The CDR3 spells CASSAVGYNSPLHF. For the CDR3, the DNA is TGTGCCAGCAGTGCCGTTGGGTATAATTCACCCCTCCACTTT.

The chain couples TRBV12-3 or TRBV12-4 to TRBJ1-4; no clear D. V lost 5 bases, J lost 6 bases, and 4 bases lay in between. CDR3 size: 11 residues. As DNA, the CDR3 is TGTGCCAGCAGTCTTTATGAAAAACTGTTTTTT. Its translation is CASSLYEKLFF.

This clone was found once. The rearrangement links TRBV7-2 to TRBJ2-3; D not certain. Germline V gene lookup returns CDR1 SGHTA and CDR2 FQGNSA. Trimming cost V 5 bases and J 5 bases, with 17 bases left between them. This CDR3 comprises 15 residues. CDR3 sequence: CASSATLPPGDTQYF. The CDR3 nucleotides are TGTGCCAGCAGCGCAACACTACCCCCGGGAGATACGCAGTATTTT.

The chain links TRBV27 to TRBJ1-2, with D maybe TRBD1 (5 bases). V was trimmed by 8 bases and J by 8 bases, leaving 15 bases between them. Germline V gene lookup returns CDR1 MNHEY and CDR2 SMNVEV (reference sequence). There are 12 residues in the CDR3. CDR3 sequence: CASAGKRFGYTF. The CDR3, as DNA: TGTGCCAGCGCAGGGAAGCGCTTCGGCTACACCTTC.

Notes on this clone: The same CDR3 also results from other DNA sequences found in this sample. The DNA for the CDR3 is TGTGCCAGCAGTCCGAACTCCTACGAGCAGTACTTC. It is translated as CASSPNSYEQYF. The chain couples TRBV27 to TRBJ2-7; D ambiguous. CDR3 length equals 12 residues. Germline CDR1 reads MNHEY; CDR2 reads SMNVEV (reference sequence). V was trimmed by 5 bases and J by 0 bases, leaving 5 bases between them.

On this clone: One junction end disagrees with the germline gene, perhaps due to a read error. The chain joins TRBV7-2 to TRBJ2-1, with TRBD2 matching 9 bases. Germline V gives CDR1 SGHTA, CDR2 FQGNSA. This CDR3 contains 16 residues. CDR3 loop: CASSLTGTSSSNEQFF. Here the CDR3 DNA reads TGTGCCAGCAGCTTAACCGGGACTAGCTCCTCCAATGAGCAGTTCTTC.

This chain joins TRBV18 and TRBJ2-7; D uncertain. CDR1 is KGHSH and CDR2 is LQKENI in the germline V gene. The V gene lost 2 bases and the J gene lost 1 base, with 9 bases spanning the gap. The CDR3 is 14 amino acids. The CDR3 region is CASSPSTDSYEQYF. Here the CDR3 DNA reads TGTGCCAGCTCACCATCCACCGATTCCTACGAGCAGTACTTC.

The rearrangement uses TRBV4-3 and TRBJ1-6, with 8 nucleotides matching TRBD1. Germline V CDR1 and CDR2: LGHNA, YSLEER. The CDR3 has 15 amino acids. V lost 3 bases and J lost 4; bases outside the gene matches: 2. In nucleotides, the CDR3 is TGCGCCAGCAGCCAGCGACAGGGGTATAATTCACCCCTCCACTTT. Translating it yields CASSQRQGYNSPLHF.

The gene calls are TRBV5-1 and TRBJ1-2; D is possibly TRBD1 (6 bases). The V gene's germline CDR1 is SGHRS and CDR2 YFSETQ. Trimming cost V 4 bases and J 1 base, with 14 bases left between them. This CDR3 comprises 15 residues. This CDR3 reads CASSTAGANNYGYTF. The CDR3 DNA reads TGCGCCAGCAGCACCGCGGGGGCCAATAACTATGGCTACACCTTC. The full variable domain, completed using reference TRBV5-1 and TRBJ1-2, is KAGVTQTPRYLIKTRGQQVTLSCSPISGHRSVSWYQQTPGQGLQFLFEYFSETQRNKGNFPGRFSGRQFSNSRSEMNVSTLELGDSALYLCASSTAGANNYGYTFGSGTRLTVV.

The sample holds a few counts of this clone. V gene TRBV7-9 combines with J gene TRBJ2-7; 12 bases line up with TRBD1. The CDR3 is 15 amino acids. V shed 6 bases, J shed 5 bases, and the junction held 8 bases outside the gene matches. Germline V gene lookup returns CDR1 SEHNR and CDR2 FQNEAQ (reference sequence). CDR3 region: CASRRDRGRENEQYF. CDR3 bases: TGTGCCAGCAGACGGGACAGGGGGCGGGAAAACGAGCAGTACTTC.

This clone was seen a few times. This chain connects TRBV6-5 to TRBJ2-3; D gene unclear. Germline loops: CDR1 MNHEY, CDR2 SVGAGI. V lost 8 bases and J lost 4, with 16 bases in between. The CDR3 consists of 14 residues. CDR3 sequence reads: CASSKSVESDTQYF. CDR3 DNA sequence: TGTGCCAGCTCCAAGTCGGTTGAGTCAGATACGCAGTATTTT.

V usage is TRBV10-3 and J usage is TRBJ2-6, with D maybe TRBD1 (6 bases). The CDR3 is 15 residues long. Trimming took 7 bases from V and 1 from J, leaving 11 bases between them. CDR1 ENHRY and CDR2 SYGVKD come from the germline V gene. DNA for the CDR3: TGTGCCATCAAATCTGACAGGTCTGGGGCCAACGTCCTGACTTTC. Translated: CAIKSDRSGANVLTF.

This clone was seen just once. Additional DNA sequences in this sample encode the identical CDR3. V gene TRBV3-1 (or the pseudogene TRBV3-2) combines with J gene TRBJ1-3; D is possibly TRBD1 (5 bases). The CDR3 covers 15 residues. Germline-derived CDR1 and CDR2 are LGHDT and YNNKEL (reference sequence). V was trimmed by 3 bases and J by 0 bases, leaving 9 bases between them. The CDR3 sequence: CASSQRGSSGNTIYF. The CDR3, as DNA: TGTGCCAGCAGCCAGAGGGGAAGCTCTGGAAACACCATATATTTT.

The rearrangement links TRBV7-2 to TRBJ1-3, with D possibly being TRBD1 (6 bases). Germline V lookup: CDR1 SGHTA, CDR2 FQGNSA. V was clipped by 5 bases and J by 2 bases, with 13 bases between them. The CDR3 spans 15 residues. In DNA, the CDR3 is TGTGCCAGCAGCGAACAGGGTTCTGCTGGAAACACCATATATTTT. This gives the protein CASSEQGSAGNTIYF. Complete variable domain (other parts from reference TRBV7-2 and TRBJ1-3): GAGVSQSPSNKVTEKGKDVELRCDPISGHTALYWYRQSLGQGLEFLIYFQGNSAPDKSGLPSDRFSAERTGGSVSTLTIQRTQQEDSAVYLCASSEQGSAGNTIYFGEGSWLTVV.

The CDR3 sequence is CASSRYQTGVGETQYF. The CDR3 DNA sequence: TGCGCCAGCAGCCGATACCAGACAGGGGTTGGAGAGACCCAGTACTTC. This chain connects TRBV4-3 to TRBJ2-5, with 8 bases that match TRBD1. The junction had 11 bases not matched to a gene; V was cut back by 4 bases and J by 4 bases. The CDR3 length is 16 residues. Germline CDR1 and CDR2: LGHNA and YSLEER.